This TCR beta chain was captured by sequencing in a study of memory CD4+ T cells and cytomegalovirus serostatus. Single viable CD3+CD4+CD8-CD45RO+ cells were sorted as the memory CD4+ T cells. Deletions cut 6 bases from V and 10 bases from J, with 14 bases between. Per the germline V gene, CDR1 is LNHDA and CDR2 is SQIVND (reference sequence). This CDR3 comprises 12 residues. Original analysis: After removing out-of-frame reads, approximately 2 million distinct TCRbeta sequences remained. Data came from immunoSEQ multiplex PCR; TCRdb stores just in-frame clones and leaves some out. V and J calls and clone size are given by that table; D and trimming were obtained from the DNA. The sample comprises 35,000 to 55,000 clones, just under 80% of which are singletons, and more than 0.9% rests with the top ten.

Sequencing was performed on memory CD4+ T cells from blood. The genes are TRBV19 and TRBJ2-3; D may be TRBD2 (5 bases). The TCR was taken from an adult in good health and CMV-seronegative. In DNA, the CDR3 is TGTGCCAGTAGGGGGAGCCCTTACGCGCAGTATTTT. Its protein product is CASRGSPYAQYF.